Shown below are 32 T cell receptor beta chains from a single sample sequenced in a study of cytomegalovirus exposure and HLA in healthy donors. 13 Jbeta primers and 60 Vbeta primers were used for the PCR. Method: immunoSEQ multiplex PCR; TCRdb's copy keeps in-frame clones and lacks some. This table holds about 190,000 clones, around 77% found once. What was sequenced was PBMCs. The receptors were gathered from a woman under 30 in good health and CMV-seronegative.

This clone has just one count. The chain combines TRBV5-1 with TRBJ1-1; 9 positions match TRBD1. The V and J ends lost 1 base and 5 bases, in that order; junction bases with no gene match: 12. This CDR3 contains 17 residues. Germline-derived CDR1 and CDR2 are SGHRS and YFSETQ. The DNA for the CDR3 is TGCGCCAGCAGCTTGTACGAACAGGGGGCCGGCGGTACTGAAGCTTTCTTT. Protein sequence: CASSLYEQGAGGTEAFF.

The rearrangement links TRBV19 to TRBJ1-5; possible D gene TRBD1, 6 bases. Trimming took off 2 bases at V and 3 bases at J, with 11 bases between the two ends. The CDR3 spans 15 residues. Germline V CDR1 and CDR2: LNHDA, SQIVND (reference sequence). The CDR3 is CASSIQGSPNQPQHF. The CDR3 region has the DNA TGTGCCAGTAGTATACAGGGGTCCCCCAATCAGCCCCAGCATTTT.

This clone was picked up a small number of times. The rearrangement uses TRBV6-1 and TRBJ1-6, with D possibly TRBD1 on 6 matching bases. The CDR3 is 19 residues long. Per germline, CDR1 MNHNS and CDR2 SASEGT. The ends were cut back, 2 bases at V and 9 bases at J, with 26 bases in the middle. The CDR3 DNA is TGTGCCAGCAGTGAAATGGCGAGGACAGTCGGGTCCGGTGGTTCACCCCTCCACTTT. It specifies CASSEMARTVGSGGSPLHF.

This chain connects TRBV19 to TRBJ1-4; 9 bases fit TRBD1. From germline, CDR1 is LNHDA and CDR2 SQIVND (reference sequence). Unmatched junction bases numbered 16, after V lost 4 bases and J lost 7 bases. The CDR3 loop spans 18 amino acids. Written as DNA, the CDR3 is TGTGCCAGTAGTACCTGGGACAGGGCAATACGTCCTGGTGAAAAACTGTTTTTT. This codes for CASSTWDRAIRPGEKLFF.

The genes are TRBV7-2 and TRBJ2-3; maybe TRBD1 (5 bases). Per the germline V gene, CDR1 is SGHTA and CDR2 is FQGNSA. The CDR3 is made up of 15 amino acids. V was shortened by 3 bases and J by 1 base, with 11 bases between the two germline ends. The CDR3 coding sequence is TGTGCCAGCAGCTTCCAGGGCAGGGGCACAGATACGCAGTATTTT. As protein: CASSFQGRGTDTQYF.

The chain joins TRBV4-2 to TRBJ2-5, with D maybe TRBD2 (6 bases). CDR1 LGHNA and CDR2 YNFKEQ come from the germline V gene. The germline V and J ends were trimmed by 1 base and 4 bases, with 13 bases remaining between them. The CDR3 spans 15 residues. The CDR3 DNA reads TGTGCCAGCAGCCAAGGGGGGGAGAAATCAGAGACCCAGTACTTC. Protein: CASSQGGEKSETQYF.

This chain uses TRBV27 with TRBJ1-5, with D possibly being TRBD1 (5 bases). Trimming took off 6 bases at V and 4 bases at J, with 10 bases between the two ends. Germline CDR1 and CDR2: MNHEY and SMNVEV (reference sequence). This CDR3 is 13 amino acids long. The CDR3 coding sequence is TGTGCCAGCAGCCTTGGACAAAATCAGCCCCAGCATTTT. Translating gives CASSLGQNQPQHF.

The CDR3 reads CASSPGGYSYEQYF. CDR3 sequence (DNA): TGTGCCAGCAGCCCCGGGGGATACTCCTACGAGCAGTACTTC. The chain is built from TRBV28 and TRBJ2-7; possibly TRBD2 for D (6 bases). V lost 6 bases and J lost 0, with 12 bases in between. The CDR3 covers 14 residues. Germline V gene sequence: CDR1 MDHEN, CDR2 SYDVKM.

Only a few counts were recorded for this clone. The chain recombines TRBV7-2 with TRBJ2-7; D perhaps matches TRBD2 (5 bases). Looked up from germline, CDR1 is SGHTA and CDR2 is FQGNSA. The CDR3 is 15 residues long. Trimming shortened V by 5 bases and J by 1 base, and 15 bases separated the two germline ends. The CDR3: CASSLLAQRSYEQYF. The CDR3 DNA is TGTGCCAGCAGCCTGTTAGCGCAACGGTCCTACGAGCAGTACTTC. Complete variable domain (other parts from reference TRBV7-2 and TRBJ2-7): GAGVSQSPSNKVTEKGKDVELRCDPISGHTALYWYRQSLGQGLEFLIYFQGNSAPDKSGLPSDRFSAERTGGSVSTLTIQRTQQEDSAVYLCASSLLAQRSYEQYFGPGTRLTVT.

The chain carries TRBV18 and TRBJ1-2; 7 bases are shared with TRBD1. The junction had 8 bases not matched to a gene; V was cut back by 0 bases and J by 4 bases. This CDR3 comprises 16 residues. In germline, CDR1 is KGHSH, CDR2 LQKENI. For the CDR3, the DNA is TGTGCCAGCTCACCACCGATCCAAAGGGGGCTCTATGGCTACACCTTC. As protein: CASSPPIQRGLYGYTF.

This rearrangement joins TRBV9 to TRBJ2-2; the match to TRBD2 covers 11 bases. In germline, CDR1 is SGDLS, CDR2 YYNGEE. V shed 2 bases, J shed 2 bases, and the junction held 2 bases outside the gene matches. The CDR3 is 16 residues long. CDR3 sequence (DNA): TGTGCCAGCAGCGTCGGACTAGCGGGTAACACCGGGGAGCTGTTTTTT. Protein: CASSVGLAGNTGELFF.

CDR3 loop: CASSPLSPTGNYGYTF. Here the CDR3 DNA reads TGTGCCAGCAGTCCCCTCAGTCCGACAGGGAACTATGGCTACACCTTC. The gene calls are TRBV27 and TRBJ1-2; 7 bases match TRBD1. V lost 5 bases and J lost 2; bases outside the gene matches: 11. The CDR3 has 16 residues. Germline values: CDR1 MNHEY, CDR2 SMNVEV (reference sequence).

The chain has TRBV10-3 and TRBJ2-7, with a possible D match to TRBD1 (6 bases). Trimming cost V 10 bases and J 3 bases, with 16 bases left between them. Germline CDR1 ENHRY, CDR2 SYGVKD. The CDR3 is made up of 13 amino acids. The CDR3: CATNPQGIYEQYF. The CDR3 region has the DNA TGTGCCACCAACCCCCAGGGGATCTACGAGCAGTACTTC.

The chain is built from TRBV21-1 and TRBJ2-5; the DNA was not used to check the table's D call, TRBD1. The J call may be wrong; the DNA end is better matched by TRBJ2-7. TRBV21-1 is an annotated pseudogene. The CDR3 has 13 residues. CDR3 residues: CASSNIPGGEQYF. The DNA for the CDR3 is TGTGCCAGCAGCAATATTCCTGGGGGCGAGCAGTACTTC.

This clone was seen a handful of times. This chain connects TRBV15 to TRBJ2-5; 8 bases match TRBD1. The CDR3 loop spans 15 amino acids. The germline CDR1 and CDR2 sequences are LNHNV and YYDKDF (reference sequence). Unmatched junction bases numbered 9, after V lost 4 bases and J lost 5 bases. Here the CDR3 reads CATSIETGVRETQYF. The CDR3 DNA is TGTGCCACCAGCATAGAGACAGGGGTCCGGGAGACCCAGTACTTC.

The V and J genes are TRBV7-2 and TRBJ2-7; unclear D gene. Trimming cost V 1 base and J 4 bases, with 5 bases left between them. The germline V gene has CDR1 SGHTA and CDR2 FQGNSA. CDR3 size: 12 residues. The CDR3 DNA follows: TGTGCCAGCAGCTTAGGCCGGTACGAGCAGTACTTC. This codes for CASSLGRYEQYF.

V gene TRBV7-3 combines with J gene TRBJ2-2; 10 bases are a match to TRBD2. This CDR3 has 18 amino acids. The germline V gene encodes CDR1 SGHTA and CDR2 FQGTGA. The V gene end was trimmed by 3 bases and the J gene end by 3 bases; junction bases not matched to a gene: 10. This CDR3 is CASSFSSGRAADTGELFF. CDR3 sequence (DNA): TGTGCCAGCAGCTTCTCAAGCGGGAGGGCCGCGGACACCGGGGAGCTGTTTTTT.

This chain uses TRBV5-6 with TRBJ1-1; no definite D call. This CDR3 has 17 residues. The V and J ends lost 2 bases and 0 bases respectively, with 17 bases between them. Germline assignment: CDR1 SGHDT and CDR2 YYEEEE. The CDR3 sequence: CASSFGVGFRMNTEAFF. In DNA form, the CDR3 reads TGTGCCAGCAGCTTTGGCGTGGGCTTTCGAATGAACACTGAAGCTTTCTTT.

CDR3 bases: TGTGCCAGCAGCCAAGGGACACAACTAAACACTGAAGCTTTCTTT. It codes for CASSQGTQLNTEAFF. The chain is built from TRBV4-2 and TRBJ1-1; D perhaps matches TRBD1 (5 bases). CDR1 LGHNA and CDR2 YNFKEQ come from the germline V gene. This CDR3 region has 15 residues. V lost 1 base and J lost 2, with 11 bases in between.

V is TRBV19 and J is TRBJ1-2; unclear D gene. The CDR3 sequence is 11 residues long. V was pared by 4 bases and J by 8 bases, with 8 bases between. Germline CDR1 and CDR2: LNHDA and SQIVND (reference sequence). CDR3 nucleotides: TGTGCCAGTAGTACGGTCGGGGGCTACACCTTC. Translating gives CASSTVGGYTF.

The CDR3, as DNA: TGTGCCAGCAGCCCGCGGAATGTGAGAAACACCGGGGAGCTGTTTTTT. This encodes CASSPRNVRNTGELFF. The V call is TRBV7-3, the J call TRBJ2-2; no reliable D call. This CDR3 region has 16 residues. V was trimmed by 5 bases and J by 2 bases, leaving 15 bases between them. CDR1 is SGHTA and CDR2 is FQGTGA in the germline V gene.

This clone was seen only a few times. For the CDR3, the DNA is TGTGCCAGTAGCGTCGGACAGGGGTTCGAAGAGACCCAGTACTTC. Amino acid sequence: CASSVGQGFEETQYF. The V call is TRBV19, the J call TRBJ2-5, with TRBD1 identical over 9 bases. CDR1 and CDR2 from the germline V gene are LNHDA and SQIVND (reference sequence). V shed 6 bases, J shed 3 bases, and the junction held 8 bases outside the gene matches. The CDR3 has 15 residues.

DNA for the CDR3: TGTGCCAGCGGCCGGGACAGGGGACAAGAGACCCAGTACTTC. Translating gives CASGRDRGQETQYF. The genes are TRBV2 and TRBJ2-5; 10 bases match TRBD1. Per the germline V gene, CDR1 is SNHLY and CDR2 is FYNNEI. The CDR3 has 14 residues. The J segment lost 2 bases and the V segment lost 8 bases, leaving 5 bases of the junction unmatched.

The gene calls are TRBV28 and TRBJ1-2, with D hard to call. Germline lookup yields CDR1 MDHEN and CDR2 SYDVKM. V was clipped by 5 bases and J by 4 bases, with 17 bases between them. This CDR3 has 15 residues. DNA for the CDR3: TGTGCCAGCAGTATAGGACTGGGTGGTAGCTATGGCTACACCTTC. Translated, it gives CASSIGLGGSYGYTF.

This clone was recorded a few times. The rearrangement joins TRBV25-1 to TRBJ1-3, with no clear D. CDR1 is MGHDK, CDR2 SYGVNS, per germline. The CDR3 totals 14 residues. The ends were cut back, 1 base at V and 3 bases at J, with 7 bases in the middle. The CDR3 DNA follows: TGTGCCAGCAGTGAATTTTTCGGTGGAAACACCATATATTTT. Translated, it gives CASSEFFGGNTIYF.

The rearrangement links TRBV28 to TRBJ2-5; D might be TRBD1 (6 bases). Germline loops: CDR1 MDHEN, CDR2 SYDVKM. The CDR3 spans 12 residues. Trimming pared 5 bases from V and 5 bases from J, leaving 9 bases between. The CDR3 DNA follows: TGTGCCAGCAGTATAACAGGGGAGACCCAGTACTTC. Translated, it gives CASSITGETQYF. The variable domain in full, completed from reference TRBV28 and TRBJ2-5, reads DVKVTQSSRYLVKRTGEKVFLECVQDMDHENMFWYRQDPGLGLRLIYFSYDVKMKEKGDIPEGYSVSREKKERFSLILESASTNQTSMYLCASSITGETQYFGPGTRLLVL.

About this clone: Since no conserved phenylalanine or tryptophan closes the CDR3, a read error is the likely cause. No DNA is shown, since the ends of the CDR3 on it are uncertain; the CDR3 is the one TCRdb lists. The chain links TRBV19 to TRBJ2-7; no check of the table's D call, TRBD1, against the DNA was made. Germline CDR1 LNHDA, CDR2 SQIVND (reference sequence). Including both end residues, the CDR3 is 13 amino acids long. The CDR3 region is CASSIDLCGTGGK.

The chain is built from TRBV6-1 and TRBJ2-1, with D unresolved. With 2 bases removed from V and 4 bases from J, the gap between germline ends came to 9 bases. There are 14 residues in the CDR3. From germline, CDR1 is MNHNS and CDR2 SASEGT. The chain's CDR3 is CASSEQAAYNEQFF. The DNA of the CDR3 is TGTGCCAGCAGTGAACAGGCAGCTTACAATGAGCAGTTCTTC.

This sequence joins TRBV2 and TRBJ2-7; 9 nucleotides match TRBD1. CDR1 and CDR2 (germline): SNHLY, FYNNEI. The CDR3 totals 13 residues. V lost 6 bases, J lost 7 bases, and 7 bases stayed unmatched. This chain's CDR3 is CASRETGGEEQYF. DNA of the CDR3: TGTGCCAGCAGAGAGACAGGGGGAGAGGAGCAGTACTTC. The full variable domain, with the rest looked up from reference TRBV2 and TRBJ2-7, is EPEVTQTPSHQVTQMGQEVILRCVPISNHLYFYWYRQILGQKVEFLVSFYNNEISEKSEIFDDQFSVERPDGSNFTLKIRSTKLEDSAMYFCASRETGGEEQYFGPGTRLTVT.

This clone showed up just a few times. The CDR3 loop reads CASSPGTGGSNQPQHF. CDR3 in DNA: TGTGCCAGCAGCCCAGGGACAGGGGGAAGCAATCAGCCCCAGCATTTT. J is TRBJ1-5 and V is TRBV7-9, with TRBD1 matching over 11 bases. Trimming cost V 5 bases and J 1 base; bases outside gene matches: 4. Looked up from germline, CDR1 is SEHNR and CDR2 is FQNEAQ (reference sequence). CDR3 size: 16 residues.

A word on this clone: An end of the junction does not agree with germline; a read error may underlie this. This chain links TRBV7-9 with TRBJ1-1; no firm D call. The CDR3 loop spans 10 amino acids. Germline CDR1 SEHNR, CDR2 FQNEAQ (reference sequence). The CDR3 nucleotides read TGTTCCAGCACGGGCACTGAAGCTTTCTTT. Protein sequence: CSSTGTEAFF.

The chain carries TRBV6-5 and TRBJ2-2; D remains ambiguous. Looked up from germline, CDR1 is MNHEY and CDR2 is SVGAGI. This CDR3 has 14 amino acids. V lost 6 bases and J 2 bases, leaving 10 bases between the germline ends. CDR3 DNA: TGTGCCAGCAGGAGAGCAACTAACACCGGGGAGCTGTTTTTT. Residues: CASRRATNTGELFF.